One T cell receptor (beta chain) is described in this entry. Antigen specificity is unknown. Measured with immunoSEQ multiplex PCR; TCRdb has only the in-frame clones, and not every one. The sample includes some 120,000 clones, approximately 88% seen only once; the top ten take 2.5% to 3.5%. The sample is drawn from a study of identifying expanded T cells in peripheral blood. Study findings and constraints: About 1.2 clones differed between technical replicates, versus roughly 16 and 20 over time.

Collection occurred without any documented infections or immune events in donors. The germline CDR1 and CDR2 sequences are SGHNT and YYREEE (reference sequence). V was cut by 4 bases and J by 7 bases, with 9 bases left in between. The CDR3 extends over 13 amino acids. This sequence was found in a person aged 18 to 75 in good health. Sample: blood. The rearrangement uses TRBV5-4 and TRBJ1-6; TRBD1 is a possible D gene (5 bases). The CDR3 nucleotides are TGTGCCAGCAGCCGGGACGGGAATTCACCCCTCCACTTT. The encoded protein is CASSRDGNSPLHF.